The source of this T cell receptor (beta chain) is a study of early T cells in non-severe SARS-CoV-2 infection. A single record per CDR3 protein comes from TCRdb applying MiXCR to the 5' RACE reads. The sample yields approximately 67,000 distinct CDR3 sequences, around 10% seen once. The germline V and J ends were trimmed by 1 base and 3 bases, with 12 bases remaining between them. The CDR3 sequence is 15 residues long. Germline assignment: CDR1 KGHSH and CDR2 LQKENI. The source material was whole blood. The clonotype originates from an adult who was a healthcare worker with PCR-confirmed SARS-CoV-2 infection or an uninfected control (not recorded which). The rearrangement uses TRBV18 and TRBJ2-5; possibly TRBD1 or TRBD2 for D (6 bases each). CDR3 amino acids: CASSPQPGAKETQYF. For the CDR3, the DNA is TGTGCCAGCTCACCACAGCCGGGGGCTAAAGAGACCCAGTACTTC.